A single sample gave rise to the 22 T cell receptor beta chains below, sequenced in a study of cytomegalovirus exposure and HLA in healthy donors. 13 Jbeta primers and 60 Vbeta primers were used for the PCR. Method: immunoSEQ multiplex PCR; TCRdb's copy keeps in-frame clones and lacks some. Found here are 140,000 or so clones, 80% of them singletons; the top ten hold roughly 4.5%. Material for sequencing was PBMCs. These receptors were collected from a man in his forties or fifties in good health and CMV-seronegative.

The rearrangement links TRBV7-2 to TRBJ1-5, with TRBD1 identical over 9 bases. The V gene end was trimmed by 5 bases and the J gene end by 5 bases; junction bases not matched to a gene: 7. The germline V gene has CDR1 SGHTA and CDR2 FQGNSA. This CDR3 is built from 15 residues. This CDR3 reads CASSRGGQGDQPQHF. As DNA, the CDR3 is TGTGCCAGCAGCAGGGGGGGACAGGGTGATCAGCCCCAGCATTTT.

For the CDR3, the DNA is TGTGCCAGCAGTTCGCCCAGGGACCGCGGGGCCTACGAGCAGTACTTC. Its translation is CASSSPRDRGAYEQYF. The chain links TRBV28 to TRBJ2-7; weak D call: TRBD2 (6 bases). This CDR3 contains 16 residues. Trimming pared 4 bases from V and 2 bases from J, leaving 18 bases between. Germline-derived CDR1 and CDR2 are MDHEN and SYDVKM.

This clone was detected once. This sequence joins TRBV6-1 and TRBJ2-1; D perhaps matches TRBD1 (6 bases). V was cut by 1 base and J by 6 bases, with 13 bases left in between. Per germline, CDR1 MNHNS and CDR2 SASEGT. This CDR3 is 15 amino acids long. The CDR3 spells CASSEVGGYINEQFF. The CDR3, as DNA: TGTGCCAGCAGTGAAGTTGGGGGCTACATCAATGAGCAGTTCTTC.

V and J are TRBV18 and TRBJ2-3; a possible D gene is TRBD1 (5 bases). V lost 0 bases and J lost 2, with 12 bases in between. CDR3 size: 16 residues. Germline CDR1 and CDR2: KGHSH and LQKENI. The CDR3 reads CASSPPGRANTDTQYF. DNA for the CDR3: TGTGCCAGCTCACCACCGGGCAGGGCAAACACAGATACGCAGTATTTT.

This chain uses TRBV7-6 with TRBJ1-6; 8 bases agree with TRBD1. Germline V gives CDR1 SGHVS, CDR2 FNYEAQ. This CDR3 spans 15 amino acids. V shed 6 bases and J 5 bases; nucleotides not matched to a gene: 6. DNA for the CDR3: TGTGCCAGCAGTCCCGGGACAGGAAATAATTCACCCCTCCACTTT. Its translation: CASSPGTGNNSPLHF.

The chain uses TRBV6-5 and TRBJ1-2, with D unclear. Trimming pared 4 bases from V and 3 bases from J, leaving 9 bases between. The CDR3 has 13 amino acids. Germline V CDR1 and CDR2: MNHEY, SVGAGI. CDR3 protein: CASSFGGDYGYTF. DNA of the CDR3: TGTGCCAGCAGTTTTGGAGGAGACTATGGCTACACCTTC.

The rearrangement joins TRBV30 to TRBJ2-5; the D gene is possibly TRBD2 (6 bases). V was shortened by 4 bases and J by 3 bases, with 18 bases between the two germline ends. Germline-derived CDR1 and CDR2 are GTSNPN and SVGIG (reference sequence). The CDR3 covers 15 residues. The CDR3 reads CAWTPSGTPEETQYF. The CDR3 region has the DNA TGTGCCTGGACCCCCTCCGGGACTCCGGAAGAGACCCAGTACTTC.

V and J are TRBV2 and TRBJ2-2; 11 nucleotides line up with TRBD2. Germline-derived CDR1 and CDR2 are SNHLY and FYNNEI. The CDR3 runs to 15 residues. The junction had 5 bases not matched to a gene; V was cut back by 6 bases and J by 5 bases. CDR3 sequence: CASRRGTSGTGELFF. The CDR3 coding sequence is TGTGCCAGCAGGAGAGGGACTAGCGGTACCGGGGAGCTGTTTTTT.

The rearrangement links TRBV7-2 to TRBJ2-7, with D tentatively TRBD2 (5 bases). From germline, CDR1 is SGHTA and CDR2 FQGNSA. Trimming removed 6 bases from V and 3 bases from J, with 9 bases in between. The CDR3 contains 12 residues. The CDR3 reads CASSSGIYEQYF. The CDR3 region has the DNA TGTGCCAGCAGTTCCGGGATCTACGAGCAGTACTTC.

This chain uses TRBV2 with TRBJ2-7; 7 nucleotides match TRBD1. V shed 11 bases and J 5 bases; nucleotides not matched to a gene: 18. The V gene's germline CDR1 is SNHLY and CDR2 FYNNEI. The CDR3 has 15 amino acids. The CDR3, as DNA: TGTGCCCGTTTCAACTTAGACAGGGCAGTGAACGAGCAGTACTTC. Protein product: CARFNLDRAVNEQYF.

The V call is TRBV29-1, the J call TRBJ1-5, with D possibly TRBD1 on 5 matching bases. This CDR3 has 13 amino acids. V was pared by 4 bases and J by 5 bases, with 12 bases between. Germline lookup yields CDR1 SQVTM and CDR2 ANQGSEA. CDR3 nucleotide sequence: TGCAGCGTTGGGGGGGGAGGAGATCAGCCCCAGCATTTT. It translates to CSVGGGGDQPQHF.

This chain uses TRBV11-2 with TRBJ2-1; TRBD1 aligns across 9 bases. The V gene end was trimmed by 4 bases and the J gene end by 7 bases; junction bases not matched to a gene: 17. The CDR3 totals 18 residues. Germline V lookup: CDR1 SGHAT, CDR2 FQNNGV. The CDR3 protein is CASSSLPFGTGTRNEQFF. In DNA form, the CDR3 reads TGTGCCAGCAGCTCCCTTCCCTTCGGGACAGGGACAAGAAATGAGCAGTTCTTC.

The V call is TRBV10-3, the J call TRBJ1-5; tentative D call: TRBD1 (5 bases). The V gene lost 8 bases and the J gene lost 1 base, with 12 bases spanning the gap. Germline CDR1 reads ENHRY; CDR2 reads SYGVKD. The CDR3 covers 14 residues. CDR3 nucleotides: TGTGCCATCTGGCAGGGTGCAAGCAATCAGCCCCAGCATTTT. Protein sequence: CAIWQGASNQPQHF.

The chain employs TRBV6-4 and TRBJ1-2; 7 nucleotides line up with TRBD1. With 4 bases clipped from V and 1 base from J, the junction kept 6 bases outside the gene matches. The germline gives CDR1 MRHNA, CDR2 SNTAGT. There are 15 residues in the CDR3. CDR3 nucleotides: TGTGCCAGCAGTGCCCTGGGACAGAGTAACTATGGCTACACCTTC. It translates to CASSALGQSNYGYTF.

The J gene is TRBJ1-2, the V gene TRBV29-1, with D maybe TRBD1 (6 bases). V gave up 3 bases and J gave up 5 bases, with 19 bases separating them. The CDR3 consists of 15 residues. Germline CDR1 and CDR2: SQVTM and ANQGSEA. The CDR3 DNA is TGCAGCGTTGATGGGGGCGTAATGGGACGATATGGCTACACCTTC. Residues: CSVDGGVMGRYGYTF.

The V call is TRBV10-2, the J call TRBJ1-5, with 12 bases lining up with TRBD1. The CDR3 spans 15 residues. Germline CDR1 is WSHSY and CDR2 is SAAADI. V lost 6 bases, J lost 3 bases, and 3 bases stayed unmatched. The chain's CDR3 is CASSGTGGINQPQHF. CDR3 nucleotides: TGCGCCAGCAGCGGGACAGGGGGCATCAATCAGCCCCAGCATTTT.

The CDR3 coding sequence is TGTGCCAGCAGCGTGACAGGGGGAAAGGAAAAACTGTTTTTT. Amino acids: CASSVTGGKEKLFF. V and J are TRBV9 and TRBJ1-4; 9 bases fit TRBD1. CDR1 is SGDLS, CDR2 YYNGEE, per germline. The V and J ends lost 2 bases and 8 bases, in that order; junction bases with no gene match: 4. The CDR3 has 14 residues.

The V and J genes are TRBV5-1 and TRBJ1-5, with D uncertain. V was clipped by 5 bases and J by 5 bases, with 11 bases between them. Germline CDR1 and CDR2: SGHRS and YFSETQ. The CDR3 length is 13 residues. The DNA of the CDR3 is TGCGCCAGCAGTATCGACGGGGATCAGCCCCAGCATTTT. The encoded protein is CASSIDGDQPQHF.

This clone was counted a few times. The V and J genes are TRBV4-3 and TRBJ1-1; no clear D gene. Germline values: CDR1 LGHNA, CDR2 YSLEER. Trimming stripped 0 bases from V and 7 bases from J, with 12 bases between. The length of the CDR3 is 14 residues. CDR3 in DNA: TGCGCCAGCAGCCAAGATAATTGGCAGAATGAAGCTTTCTTT. This translates into CASSQDNWQNEAFF.

The chain uses TRBV7-2 and TRBJ2-3; D possibly corresponds to TRBD1 (5 bases). Trimming shortened V by 5 bases and J by 4 bases, and 13 bases separated the two germline ends. Germline CDR1 reads SGHTA; CDR2 reads FQGNSA. The CDR3 spans 14 residues. CDR3 loop: CASSGRIGADTQYF. In DNA, the CDR3 is TGTGCCAGCAGCGGAAGGATAGGGGCAGATACGCAGTATTTT. Full variable domain (outside the CDR3, taken from reference TRBV7-2 and TRBJ2-3): GAGVSQSPSNKVTEKGKDVELRCDPISGHTALYWYRQSLGQGLEFLIYFQGNSAPDKSGLPSDRFSAERTGGSVSTLTIQRTQQEDSAVYLCASSGRIGADTQYFGPGTRLTVL.

The J gene is TRBJ1-3, the V gene TRBV19, with 11 bases identical to TRBD1. This CDR3 has 16 residues. CDR1 LNHDA and CDR2 SQIVND come from the germline V gene (reference sequence). The V and J ends lost 4 bases and 5 bases, in that order; junction bases with no gene match: 7. The CDR3 loop reads CASSNTRDRGRNTIYF. CDR3 in DNA: TGTGCCAGTAGTAATACCCGGGACAGGGGGAGAAACACCATATATTTT.

The chain carries TRBV5-1 and TRBJ2-7; D gene unclear. The CDR3 is 16 amino acids. Germline V gene sequence: CDR1 SGHRS, CDR2 YFSETQ. The V end lost 3 bases, the J end lost 0 bases, and 16 bases lay between the germline ends. The CDR3 DNA reads TGCGCCAGCAGCTCGGAGATTGACTTATTCTCCTACGAGCAGTACTTC. Residues: CASSSEIDLFSYEQYF.